This passage covers 6 T cell receptor beta chains from one sample sequenced in a study of Ad26.COV2.S vaccination and SARS-CoV-2 variants. This table comes from immunoSEQ multiplex PCR, and its TCRdb copy is limited to in-frame clones, with some not included. The sample has hundreds of thousands of clones, roughly 90% seen once. Noted treatment: some 19 received Ad26.COV2.S at low or high dose, single or two shots; roughly 5 received placebo; per-sample allocation not given. Sampling happened 63 days after the first vaccine or placebo injection. The sequencing used peripheral blood, collected in a trial of Ad26.COV2.S vaccine versus placebo. These receptors all come from a person between 18 and 60 years old who received the Ad26.COV2.S COVID-19 vaccine or a placebo.

This rearrangement joins TRBV5-5 to TRBJ1-2; 10 bases are a match to TRBD1. J lost 4 bases, V lost 8 bases, and 14 bases had no gene match. The germline gives CDR1 SGHKS, CDR2 YYEKEE (reference sequence). The CDR3 covers 16 residues. CDR3 sequence reads: CASEGDRGLRVYGYTF. In DNA, the CDR3 is TGTGCCAGTGAGGGAGACAGGGGGCTTCGAGTCTATGGCTACACCTTC.

The rearrangement uses TRBV20-1 and TRBJ2-1; TRBD2 aligns across 7 bases. CDR1 and CDR2 from the germline V gene are DFQATT and SNEGSKA (reference sequence). V shed 3 bases and J 3 bases; nucleotides not matched to a gene: 5. The CDR3 covers 14 residues. The CDR3 protein is CSASEGLFYNEQFF. CDR3 nucleotide sequence: TGCAGTGCTAGTGAGGGACTATTCTACAATGAGCAGTTCTTC.

The V and J genes are TRBV18 and TRBJ2-7; D uncertain. Trimming left V 3 bases short and J 5 bases short, with 11 bases between. Germline loops: CDR1 KGHSH, CDR2 LQKENI. CDR3 length: 13 amino acids. The CDR3 bases are TGTGCCAGCTCACCCCCCCTACTAAACGAGCAGTACTTC. Residues: CASSPPLLNEQYF.

The chain employs TRBV7-6 and TRBJ1-1; D is unresolved. CDR1 and CDR2 from the germline V gene are SGHVS and FNYEAQ. The CDR3 loop spans 12 amino acids. With 5 bases removed from V and 7 bases from J, the gap between germline ends came to 11 bases. The CDR3 sequence is CASSLLGLEAFF. The CDR3 nucleotides are TGTGCCAGCAGCCTCTTGGGCCTTGAAGCTTTCTTT.

The V and J genes are TRBV30 and TRBJ2-5, with TRBD2 matching over 8 bases. Germline CDR1 is GTSNPN and CDR2 is SVGIG (reference sequence). CDR3 length equals 16 residues. The J segment lost 2 bases and the V segment lost 3 bases, leaving 11 bases of the junction unmatched. CDR3 sequence (DNA): TGTGCCTGGAGGGGGAGGCTAGCGGGCCCACAAGAGACCCAGTACTTC. As protein: CAWRGRLAGPQETQYF.

This clone came up once. One end of the junction fails to match germline, which may point to a read error. The chain carries TRBV19 and TRBJ2-1; D may match TRBD1 or TRBD2 (7 bases each). The CDR3 is 16 residues long. Germline V lookup: CDR1 LNHDA, CDR2 SQIVND (reference sequence). The CDR3 DNA reads TGTGCCAGCAGTACGGGGGGACAGAAGGCGTACAATGAGCAGTTCTTC. This sequence encodes CASSTGGQKAYNEQFF.